This T cell receptor (beta chain) is from a study of CD8 T cells in ankylosing spondylitis. This clonotype was picked up many times. Its cognate antigen is unknown. V lost 1 base to trimming and J lost 5 bases; unmatched junction nucleotides: 5. The V gene's germline CDR1 is SGDLS and CDR2 YYNGEE. The CDR3 is 14 residues long. A quantitative 5'-RACE method, one with molecular barcodes, was used to make TCR beta libraries. TCRdb processed the 5' RACE reads anew with MiXCR; each CDR3 protein has one entry. The sample has more than 650,000 distinct CDR3 sequences, 12% seen once; the top ten hold more than 0.5%. General study points: CD8+ by phenotype, disease-linked clones were relatively rare in peripheral blood. It was reported that disease-linked clones were significantly enriched in matched ankylosing spondylitis synovial fluid. Before this, some motif variants had been reported in reactive arthritis synovial fluid and blood. Ankylosing spondylitis blood appeared to be characterized by a TCR beta motif of 8 or 9 highly homologous variants.

The clonotype comes from a male donor with ankylosing spondylitis. The specimen sequenced was blood, either unsorted or a sorted T cell fraction (not recorded which). The rearrangement joins TRBV9 to TRBJ1-2, with 7 bases matching TRBD1. The CDR3 DNA follows: TGTGCCAGCAGCGTAACGGGACAGCCTTATGGCTACACCTTC. Its protein product is CASSVTGQPYGYTF. Variable domain in full (rest from reference TRBV9 and TRBJ1-2): DSGVTQTPKHLITATGQRVTLRCSPRSGDLSVYWYQQSLDQGLQFLIQYYNGEERAKGNILERFSAQQFPDLHSELNLSSLELGDSALYFCASSVTGQPYGYTFGSGTRLTVV.